The next 30 T cell receptor beta chains were all read from a single sample in a study of cytomegalovirus exposure and HLA in healthy donors. Use of 60 Vbeta and 13 Jbeta primers characterized the PCR. Some clones are missing from TCRdb's copy, which holds only in-frame ones; the method was immunoSEQ multiplex PCR. Among 150,000 to 180,000 clones listed, roughly 74% were seen once. Specimen: PBMCs. The receptors were gathered from a man aged 18 to 29 in good health and CMV-seronegative.

The rearrangement joins TRBV29-1 to TRBJ2-3; possible D gene TRBD1, 5 bases. This CDR3 has 14 residues. V was cut by 6 bases and J by 2 bases, with 15 bases left in between. CDR1 and CDR2 (germline): SQVTM, ANQGSEA. CDR3 nucleotide sequence: TGCAGCGTGTTGACAGTAGTCTTCACAGATACGCAGTATTTT. As protein: CSVLTVVFTDTQYF.

The chain carries TRBV27 and TRBJ1-1, with TRBD1 as a possible D gene (6 bases). Germline V CDR1 and CDR2: MNHEY, SMNVEV (reference sequence). Trimming pared 5 bases from V and 0 bases from J, leaving 13 bases between. This CDR3 spans 15 amino acids. The DNA for the CDR3 is TGTGCCAGCAGTGGTGGGGGGGGCATGAACACTGAAGCTTTCTTT. Protein product: CASSGGGGMNTEAFF.

The chain links TRBV27 to TRBJ2-7, with D maybe TRBD1 (6 bases). With 6 bases removed from V and 5 bases from J, the gap between germline ends came to 14 bases. The length of the CDR3 is 13 residues. Germline V gene data show CDR1 as MNHEY and CDR2 as SMNVEV (reference sequence). CDR3 region: CASSPSQGHEQYV. The CDR3 DNA reads as TGTGCCAGCAGCCCCTCACAGGGCCACGAGCAGTACGTC.

The V gene is TRBV5-1, the J gene TRBJ2-3; a possible D gene is TRBD1 (6 bases). The CDR3 length is 14 residues. Trimming cost V 6 bases and J 0 bases, with 11 bases left between them. From germline, CDR1 is SGHRS and CDR2 YFSETQ. CDR3 sequence: CASKEGGSTDTQYF. CDR3 bases: TGCGCCAGCAAAGAAGGGGGAAGCACAGATACGCAGTATTTT.

V gene TRBV28 combines with J gene TRBJ1-2; TRBD1 is a possible D gene (5 bases). Germline CDR1 reads MDHEN; CDR2 reads SYDVKM. Trimming stripped 2 bases from V and 3 bases from J, with 16 bases between. CDR3 length: 16 amino acids. CDR3 bases: TGTGCCAGCAGTTTAGGAGCCGGTTGGGGGGACTATGGCTACACCTTC. Translation gives CASSLGAGWGDYGYTF.

Worth noting for this clone: The junction departs from germline at one end; a sequencing error may be responsible. V usage is TRBV30 and J usage is TRBJ1-6; TRBD1 matches at 8 bases. Germline V gene lookup returns CDR1 GTSNPN and CDR2 SVGIG (reference sequence). The CDR3 has 13 residues. The CDR3 loop reads CAWSPLRAGQVEF. The CDR3 coding sequence is TGTGCCTGGAGCCCTTTAAGGGCGGGACAGGTGGAGTTT.

This clone has only one observation. This sequence joins TRBV7-9 and TRBJ2-7, with 9 nucleotides matching TRBD1. The CDR3 contains 14 residues. The V gene end was trimmed by 3 bases and the J gene end by 5 bases; junction bases not matched to a gene: 5. Germline CDR1 reads SEHNR; CDR2 reads FQNEAQ (reference sequence). DNA of the CDR3: TGTGCCAGCAGCTTGTCGCGGACAGGGGACGAGCAGTACTTC. This translates into CASSLSRTGDEQYF. Filled out from reference TRBV7-9 and TRBJ2-7, the complete variable domain reads DTGVSQNPRHKITKRGQNVTFRCDPISEHNRLYWYRQTLGQGPEFLTYFQNEAQLEKSRLLSDRFSAERPKGSFSTLEIQRTEQGDSAMYLCASSLSRTGDEQYFGPGTRLTVT.

This clone has just one count. The rearrangement links TRBV11-2 to TRBJ2-1, with D maybe TRBD2 (5 bases). Trimming shortened V by 4 bases and J by 9 bases, and 13 bases separated the two germline ends. This CDR3 has 13 residues. Germline V gene sequence: CDR1 SGHAT, CDR2 FQNNGV. The CDR3 DNA reads as TGTGCCAGCAGCTCAGAGGGCCGGGGTGAGCAGTTCTTC. Protein product: CASSSEGRGEQFF. Together with reference TRBV11-2 and TRBJ2-1, the CDR3 gives the full variable domain: EAGVAQSPRYKIIEKRQSVAFWCNPISGHATLYWYQQILGQGPKLLIQFQNNGVVDDSQLPKDRFSAERLKGVDSTLKIQPAKLEDSAVYLCASSSEGRGEQFFGPGTRLTVL.

The chain has TRBV10-3 and TRBJ1-1; 10 bases fit TRBD1. The V gene end was trimmed by 4 bases and the J gene end by 7 bases; junction bases not matched to a gene: 12. Germline lookup yields CDR1 ENHRY and CDR2 SYGVKD. CDR3 length: 16 residues. This CDR3 reads CAISVGTGEGGIEAFF. The CDR3 DNA reads TGTGCCATCAGTGTTGGGACAGGGGAGGGTGGGATTGAAGCTTTCTTT.

The chain employs TRBV6-1 and TRBJ1-2, with D unresolved. V was trimmed by 4 bases and J by 6 bases, leaving 12 bases between them. The length of the CDR3 is 13 residues. Germline V CDR1 and CDR2: MNHNS, SASEGT. Here the CDR3 reads CASSAWRGNGYTF. As DNA, the CDR3 is TGTGCCAGCAGTGCATGGCGAGGAAATGGCTACACCTTC.

The chain couples TRBV5-6 to TRBJ1-3; 12 nucleotides align to TRBD1. Trimming removed 0 bases from V and 8 bases from J; junction bases left unmatched: 6. Germline V lookup: CDR1 SGHDT, CDR2 YYEEEE. The CDR3 has 16 amino acids. CDR3 loop: CASSLAGTGGADTIYF. The CDR3 DNA reads TGTGCCAGCAGCTTGGCCGGGACAGGGGGCGCGGACACCATATATTTT.

The genes are TRBV7-9 and TRBJ2-2; D gene ambiguous. V was shortened by 4 bases and J by 0 bases, with 3 bases between the two germline ends. Germline CDR1 is SEHNR and CDR2 is FQNEAQ (reference sequence). The CDR3 contains 13 residues. The CDR3 DNA reads as TGTGCCAGCAGCTACTCGAACACCGGGGAGCTGTTTTTT. Its protein is CASSYSNTGELFF.

This clone was seen only a few times. The rearrangement uses TRBV18 and TRBJ1-6; D is ambiguous. The CDR3 has 16 residues. V lost 5 bases and J lost 1, with 12 bases in between. Looked up from germline, CDR1 is KGHSH and CDR2 is LQKENI. CDR3 residues: CASSTTSGSYNSPLHF. The DNA for the CDR3 is TGTGCCAGCTCAACTACTAGTGGGTCCTATAATTCACCCCTCCACTTT.

This chain connects TRBV6-5 to TRBJ2-3; D is ambiguous. V was pared by 4 bases and J by 0 bases, with 8 bases between. CDR1 is MNHEY and CDR2 is SVGAGI in the germline V gene. This CDR3 is 14 amino acids long. CDR3: CASSFFPSTDTQYF. CDR3 bases: TGTGCCAGCAGTTTTTTCCCTAGCACAGATACGCAGTATTTT.

This chain joins TRBV11-2 and TRBJ1-2; unclear D gene. This CDR3 spans 11 amino acids. The germline V and J ends were trimmed by 1 base and 14 bases, with 11 bases remaining between them. Germline assignment: CDR1 SGHAT and CDR2 FQNNGV. In DNA, the CDR3 is TGTGCCAGCAGCTTAGGTATGGGCGATACCTTC. Its protein is CASSLGMGDTF.

This chain uses TRBV4-1 with TRBJ2-1; D remains unclear. The CDR3 loop spans 13 amino acids. CDR1 is MGHRA and CDR2 is YSYEKL in the germline V gene. Trimming cost V 2 bases and J 10 bases, with 12 bases left between them. The CDR3, as DNA: TGCGCCAGCAGCCAATATGGAGTTAGGGAGCAGTTCTTC. Amino acid sequence: CASSQYGVREQFF.

The chain employs TRBV2 and TRBJ2-7; 11 bases fit TRBD2. The V gene's germline CDR1 is SNHLY and CDR2 FYNNEI. Germline trimming cut 10 bases from V and 1 base from J; bases unmatched to any gene: 6. This CDR3 has 14 amino acids. CDR3 amino acids: CATETSGESYEQYF. In nucleotides, the CDR3 is TGTGCCACCGAGACTAGCGGGGAGTCCTACGAGCAGTACTTC.

Regarding this clone: The junction and the germline gene differ at one end; a read error may be behind it. The V gene is TRBV6-5, the J gene TRBJ1-1; D uncertain. This CDR3 spans 11 amino acids. The V gene's germline CDR1 is MNHEY and CDR2 SVGAGI. The CDR3 nucleotides are TGTGCCGGCAGGAGATCCACTGAAGCTTTCTTT. Translated, it gives CAGRRSTEAFF.

The V call is TRBV6-5, the J call TRBJ2-7; TRBD1 aligns across 10 bases. The V and J ends lost 6 bases and 5 bases, in that order; junction bases with no gene match: 7. CDR3 length: 14 residues. Germline V lookup: CDR1 MNHEY, CDR2 SVGAGI. The CDR3 sequence is CASRPGTGVNEQYV. The CDR3 DNA follows: TGTGCCAGCAGACCAGGGACAGGGGTTAACGAGCAGTACGTC.

The V gene is TRBV4-3, the J gene TRBJ1-4; 7 bases match TRBD1. With V trimmed by 0 bases and J by 7 bases, 14 bases remained unmatched. Germline V gene lookup returns CDR1 LGHNA and CDR2 YSLEER. The CDR3 totals 18 residues. The CDR3 region is CASSQDIQYPGTVEKLFF. Written as DNA, the CDR3 is TGCGCCAGCAGCCAAGATATTCAGTATCCCGGGACAGTTGAAAAACTGTTTTTT.

The table lists this clone with a few counts. The chain couples TRBV12-5 to TRBJ2-3, with 14 positions matching TRBD2. Germline lookup yields CDR1 LGHNT and CDR2 FRNRAP. J was trimmed by 1 base and V by 5 bases; bases with no gene match: 5. This CDR3 spans 17 amino acids. CDR3 DNA sequence: TGTGCTAGTGGTCCCGGACTAGCGGGGGGCGGCACAGATACGCAGTATTTT. Translation gives CASGPGLAGGGTDTQYF.

The gene calls are TRBV7-9 and TRBJ1-1; TRBD1 agrees at 8 bases. CDR3 size: 14 residues. CDR1 and CDR2 (germline): SEHNR, FQNEAQ (reference sequence). Trimming at V came to 5 bases and at J to 9 bases, leaving 11 bases not matched to a gene. CDR3 sequence reads: CASSPTDRGDKAFF. The CDR3 nucleotides read TGTGCCAGCAGCCCCACAGACAGGGGCGACAAAGCTTTCTTT.

This clone was recorded once. The J gene is TRBJ2-2, the V gene TRBV29-1; 8 positions agree with TRBD2. The CDR3 extends over 14 amino acids. V shed 4 bases and J 1 base; nucleotides not matched to a gene: 2. Germline V gives CDR1 SQVTM, CDR2 ANQGSEA. CDR3 nucleotide sequence: TGCAGCGTTGTGCGGGGGGAGAACACCGGGGAGCTGTTTTTT. Encoded protein: CSVVRGENTGELFF.

The genes are TRBV25-1 and TRBJ1-3; 7 bases map to TRBD1. Losses at the gene ends were 3 bases for V and 0 bases for J; bases not matched to a gene: 8. Germline V gives CDR1 MGHDK, CDR2 SYGVNS. This CDR3 has 17 amino acids. The CDR3 DNA reads as TGTGCCAGCAGTGATCTAGGGGGCTTGAGCTCTGGAAACACCATATATTTT. This translates into CASSDLGGLSSGNTIYF. The full variable domain, rest sourced from reference TRBV25-1 and TRBJ1-3, is EADIYQTPRYLVIGTGKKITLECSQTMGHDKMYWYQQDPGMELHLIHYSYGVNSTEKGDLSSESTVSRIRTEHFPLTLESARPSHTSQYLCASSDLGGLSSGNTIYFGEGSWLTVV.

The chain recombines TRBV5-1 with TRBJ1-3; D is undetermined. CDR1 and CDR2 from the germline V gene are SGHRS and YFSETQ. Trimming pared 4 bases from V and 2 bases from J, leaving 16 bases between. The CDR3 runs to 16 residues. The DNA for the CDR3 is TGCGCCAGCAGCCTTGAGGCTGCATACGCTGGAAACACCATATATTTT. Protein sequence: CASSLEAAYAGNTIYF.

This chain uses TRBV7-9 with TRBJ1-1; no definite D call. The length of the CDR3 is 16 residues. Trimming cost V 2 bases and J 1 base, with 14 bases left between them. Germline values: CDR1 SEHNR, CDR2 FQNEAQ (reference sequence). For the CDR3, the DNA is TGTGCCAGCAGCTTATCCTCGGGATTTACGAACACTGAAGCTTTCTTT. Protein sequence: CASSLSSGFTNTEAFF.

The rearrangement joins TRBV28 to TRBJ1-5; 11 positions match TRBD1. V shed 6 bases, J shed 3 bases, and the junction held 4 bases outside the gene matches. Per the germline V gene, CDR1 is MDHEN and CDR2 is SYDVKM. The CDR3 is made up of 15 amino acids. The CDR3 region is CASRGTGGPNQPQHF. In DNA, the CDR3 is TGTGCCAGCAGAGGGACAGGGGGACCCAATCAGCCCCAGCATTTT.

This chain uses TRBV11-3 with TRBJ2-3, with 9 bases lining up with TRBD2. The CDR3 is 19 residues long. After removal of 5 bases from V and 5 bases from J, the junction contained 20 bases not matched to a gene. Per germline, CDR1 SGHNT and CDR2 YENEEA. The CDR3 reads CASSLQDPGVMREGDTQYF. The CDR3 region has the DNA TGTGCCAGCAGCCTACAGGACCCGGGAGTTATGCGGGAGGGAGATACGCAGTATTTT.

This clone was counted between two and nine times. The genes are TRBV7-6 and TRBJ2-1; weak D call: TRBD2 (7 bases). Germline V gene data show CDR1 as SGHVS and CDR2 as FNYEAQ. The CDR3 length is 15 residues. The V and J ends lost 1 base and 8 bases respectively, with 15 bases between them. The CDR3 protein is CASSLGQGRAYEQFF. CDR3 DNA sequence: TGTGCCAGCAGCTTAGGTCAGGGGAGGGCGTATGAGCAGTTCTTC.

This clone was seen more than once but under ten times. This chain links TRBV10-3 with TRBJ2-3; D is undetermined. The CDR3 runs 15 residues. V gave up 2 bases and J gave up 0 bases, with 9 bases separating them. Germline loops: CDR1 ENHRY, CDR2 SYGVKD. CDR3 in DNA: TGTGCCATCAGTGAGATACACCCTAGCACAGATACGCAGTATTTT. Amino acid sequence: CAISEIHPSTDTQYF.